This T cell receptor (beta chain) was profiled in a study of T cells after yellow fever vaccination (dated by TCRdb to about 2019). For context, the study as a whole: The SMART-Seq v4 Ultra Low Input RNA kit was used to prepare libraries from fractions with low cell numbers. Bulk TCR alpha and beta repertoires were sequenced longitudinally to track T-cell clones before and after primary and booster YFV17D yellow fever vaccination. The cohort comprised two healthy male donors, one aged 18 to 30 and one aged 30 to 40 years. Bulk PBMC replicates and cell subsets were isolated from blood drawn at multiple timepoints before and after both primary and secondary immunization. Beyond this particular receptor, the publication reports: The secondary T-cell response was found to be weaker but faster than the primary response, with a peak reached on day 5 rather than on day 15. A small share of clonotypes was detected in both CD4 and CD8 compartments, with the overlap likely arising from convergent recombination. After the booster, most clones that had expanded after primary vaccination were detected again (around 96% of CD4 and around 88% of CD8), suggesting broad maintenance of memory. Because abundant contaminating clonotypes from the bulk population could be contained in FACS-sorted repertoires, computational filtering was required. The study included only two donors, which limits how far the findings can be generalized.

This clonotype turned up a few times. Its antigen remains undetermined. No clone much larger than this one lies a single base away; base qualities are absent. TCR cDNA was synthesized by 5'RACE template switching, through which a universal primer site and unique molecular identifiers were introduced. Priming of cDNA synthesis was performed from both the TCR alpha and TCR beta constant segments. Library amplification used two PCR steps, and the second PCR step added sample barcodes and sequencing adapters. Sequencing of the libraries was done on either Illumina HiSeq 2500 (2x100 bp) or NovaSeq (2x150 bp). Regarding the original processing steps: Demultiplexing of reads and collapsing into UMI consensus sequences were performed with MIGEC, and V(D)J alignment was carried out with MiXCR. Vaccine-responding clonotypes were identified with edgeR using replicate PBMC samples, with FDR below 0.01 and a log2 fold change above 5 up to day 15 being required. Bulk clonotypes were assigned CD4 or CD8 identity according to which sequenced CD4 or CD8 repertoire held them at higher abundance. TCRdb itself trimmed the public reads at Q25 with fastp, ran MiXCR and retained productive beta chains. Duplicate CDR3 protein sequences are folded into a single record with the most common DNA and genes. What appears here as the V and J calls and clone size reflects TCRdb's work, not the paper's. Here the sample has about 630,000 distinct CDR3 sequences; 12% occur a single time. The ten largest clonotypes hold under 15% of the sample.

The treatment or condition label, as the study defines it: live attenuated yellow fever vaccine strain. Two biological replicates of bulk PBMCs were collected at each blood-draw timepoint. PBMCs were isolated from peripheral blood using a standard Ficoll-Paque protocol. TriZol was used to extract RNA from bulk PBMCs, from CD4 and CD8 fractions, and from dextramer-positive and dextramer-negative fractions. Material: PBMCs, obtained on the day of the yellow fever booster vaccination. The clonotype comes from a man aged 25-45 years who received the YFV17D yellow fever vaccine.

The nucleotide sequence is TGTGCCTGGACTACAGGGTTTTCACCCCTCCACTTT. This yields the protein CAWTTGFSPLHF. The receptor chain draws on TRBV30 and TRBJ1-6, with TRBD1 as a weak D call on 6 bases. CDR1 and CDR2 are read off the germline V gene (reference sequence) as GTSNPN and SVGIG. Spanning cysteine to phenylalanine, the CDR3 consists of 12 amino acids. This entry keeps only the CDR3 DNA: 36 bases, framed from base 1. V loses 4 bases, J loses 9 bases, and the germline ends lie 10 bases apart.